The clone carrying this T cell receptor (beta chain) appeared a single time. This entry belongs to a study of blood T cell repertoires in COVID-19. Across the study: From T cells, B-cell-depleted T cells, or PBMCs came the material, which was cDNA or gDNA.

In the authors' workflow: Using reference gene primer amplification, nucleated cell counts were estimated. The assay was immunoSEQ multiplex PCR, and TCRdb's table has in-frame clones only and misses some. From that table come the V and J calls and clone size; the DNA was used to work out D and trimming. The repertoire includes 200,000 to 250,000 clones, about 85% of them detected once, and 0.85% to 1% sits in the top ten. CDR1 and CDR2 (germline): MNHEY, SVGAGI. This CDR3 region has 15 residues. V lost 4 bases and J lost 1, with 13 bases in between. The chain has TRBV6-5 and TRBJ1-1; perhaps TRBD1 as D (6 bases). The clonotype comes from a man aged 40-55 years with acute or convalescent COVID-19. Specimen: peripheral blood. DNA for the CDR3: TGTGCCAGCAGTTCGGACAGCCGAACGAACACTGAAGCTTTCTTT. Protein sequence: CASSSDSRTNTEAFF.